This entry features one T cell receptor (beta chain) sequence. Its target is not known. CD45RO/CCR7/CD25/CD127/CD95/CD27 sorting isolated CD4+ naive, central memory, regulatory and stem cell-like memory cells. This sample is drawn from a study of beta chain features in type 1 diabetes. The study, taken as a whole, reports: The question left open here concerned HLA type influencing TCRB rearrangement. Patients and controls would share equally any PCR tilt toward shorter templates. Comparison showed that naive, central memory and Treg TCRB repertoires appeared more similar among patients than among healthy donors.

Every bit of the isolated RNA underwent reverse transcription, so sequencing read expressed TCRB transcripts. Generated by immunoSEQ multiplex PCR, the TCRdb table keeps only in-frame clones and is missing some. The repertoire holds about 290,000 clones, with approximately 8.1% as singletons. The V end was cut by 2 bases, the J end by 1 base, with 10 bases between. Germline V gene sequence: CDR1 SGHAT, CDR2 FQNNGV. This CDR3 has 15 residues. The source material was central memory CD4+ T cells from blood. The receptor was derived from a woman aged 18-35 years in good health. This chain connects TRBV11-2 to TRBJ2-3; D not resolved. The CDR3 DNA reads TGTGCCAGCAGCTTAAGAGCCATTCGCACAGATACGCAGTATTTT. Protein: CASSLRAIRTDTQYF.